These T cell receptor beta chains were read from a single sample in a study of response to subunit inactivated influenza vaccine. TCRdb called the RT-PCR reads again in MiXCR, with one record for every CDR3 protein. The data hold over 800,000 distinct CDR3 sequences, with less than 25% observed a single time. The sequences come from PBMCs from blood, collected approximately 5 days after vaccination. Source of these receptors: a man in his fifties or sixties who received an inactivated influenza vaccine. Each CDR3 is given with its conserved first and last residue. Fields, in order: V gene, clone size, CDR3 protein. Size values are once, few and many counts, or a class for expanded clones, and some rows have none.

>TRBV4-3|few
CASSQGTPLGADTQYF
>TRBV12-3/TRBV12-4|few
CASSLSHRKGETQYF
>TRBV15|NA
CATSSRRSTDTQYF
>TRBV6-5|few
CASSYFVLGQGDDEQYF
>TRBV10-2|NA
CASSHGGGGETQYF
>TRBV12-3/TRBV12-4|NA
CASRPGGEGYEQYF
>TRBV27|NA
CASQGAADTQYF
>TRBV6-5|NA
CASSSSSVFQETQYF
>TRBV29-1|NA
CSVYGRGTQYF
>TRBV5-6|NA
CASSPFLQGSNVLTF
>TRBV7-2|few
CASSLGGSPAQYF
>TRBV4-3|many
CASSQGVGETNEQFF
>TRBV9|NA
CASSPLRGRELFF
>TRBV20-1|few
CSARVLAGGGADTQYF
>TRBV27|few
CASRNPRQSNRVYF
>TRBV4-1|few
CASSQEWRYEQYF
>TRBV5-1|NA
CASSLRSGGQETQYF
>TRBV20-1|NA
CSASTSGRWGEQFF
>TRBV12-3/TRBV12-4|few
CASSLGTPGNEQFF
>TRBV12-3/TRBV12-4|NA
CASSSEAGGGYEQYF
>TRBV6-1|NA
CASSEGSRTRVTEAFF
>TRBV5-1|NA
CASSRTSGGAGEQFF
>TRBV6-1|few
CASSKAGGSYEQYF
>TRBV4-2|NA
CASSQDWAGARYYEQYF
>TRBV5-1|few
CASQASQETQYF
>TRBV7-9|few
CASSFRTGALEQYF
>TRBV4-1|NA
CASSHPRGGQIGTEAFF
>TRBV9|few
CASSEGAGPSYEQYF
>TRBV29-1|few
CSVERTGDSVDTQYF
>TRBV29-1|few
CSAPKLAGAGSYNEQFF
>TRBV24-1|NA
CATSDWERETDTQYF
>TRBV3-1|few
CASSQASWTSAYEQYF
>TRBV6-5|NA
CASSLWRTGNTIYF
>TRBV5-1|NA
CASSLGLADDTDTQYF
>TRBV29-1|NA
CSVEGGVAGKGNEQFF
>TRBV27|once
CASKEGGSPNEKLFF
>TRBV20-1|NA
CSGRGLAGSTDTQYF
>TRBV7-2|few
CASSLDSALAKNIQYF
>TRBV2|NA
CACVRGSYEQYF
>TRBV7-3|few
CASSLISGSRGETQYF
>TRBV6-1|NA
CASSEGTGDTGELFF
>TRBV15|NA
CATSKASPNEKLFF
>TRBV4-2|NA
CASSQDLGGVVNIQYF
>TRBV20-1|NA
CSATRGTYEQYF
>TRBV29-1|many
CSAGTAQPGGETQYF
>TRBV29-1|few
CSVGTDNEQFF
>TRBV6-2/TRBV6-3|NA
CASTQYSGGADNEQFF
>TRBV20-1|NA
CSASEATVNYEQYF
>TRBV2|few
CASNGADQDTGELFF
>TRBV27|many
CASYAWGRSYEQYF
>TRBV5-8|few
CASSLGLTDLQETQYF
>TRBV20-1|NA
CSARETGPAGTEAFF
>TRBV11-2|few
CASSLKISGESTGELFF
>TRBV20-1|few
CSAAGGVSTDTQYF